Presented here are 6 T cell receptor beta chains from one specimen sequenced in a study of blood T cell repertoires in COVID-19. Sequenced by immunoSEQ multiplex PCR; TCRdb stores in-frame clones only, minus some. In the table there are roughly 280,000 clones, less than 90% of which are singletons. Sequenced input: PBMCs or T cells enriched from blood (not recorded which). The receptors were gathered from a woman in her forties or fifties who had recovered from COVID-19.

This chain joins TRBV5-1 and TRBJ2-1; possible D gene TRBD2, 5 bases. CDR3 size: 13 residues. Germline-derived CDR1 and CDR2 are SGHRS and YFSETQ. V lost 0 bases to trimming and J lost 9 bases, with 10 bases between them. The CDR3 nucleotides are TGCGCCAGCAGCTTGGCCCTCCGGGGTGAGCAGTTCTTC. It translates to CASSLALRGEQFF.

The chain carries TRBV11-1 and TRBJ1-1; D gene uncertain. Trimming took 4 bases from V and 1 from J, leaving 7 bases between them. Germline lookup yields CDR1 SGHAT and CDR2 FQDESV (reference sequence). The CDR3 has 13 residues. The CDR3 is CASSWPGNTEAFF. The CDR3 region has the DNA TGTGCCAGCAGCTGGCCGGGGAACACTGAAGCTTTCTTT.

V gene TRBV9 combines with J gene TRBJ1-2; TRBD1 might be the D (6 bases). Germline V lookup: CDR1 SGDLS, CDR2 YYNGEE. The length of the CDR3 is 15 residues. The ends were cut back, 0 bases at V and 5 bases at J, with 14 bases in the middle. CDR3 in DNA: TGTGCCAGCAGCGTAGGCGGGGGACACCGATATGGCTACACCTTC. Residues: CASSVGGGHRYGYTF.

J is TRBJ1-2 and V is TRBV3-1 (or the pseudogene TRBV3-2); 9 bases are a match to TRBD1. The CDR3 totals 16 residues. From germline, CDR1 is LGHDT and CDR2 YNNKEL (reference sequence). Unmatched junction bases numbered 7, after V lost 1 base and J lost 4 bases. CDR3 protein: CASSQVRDRAFYGYTF. The CDR3 bases are TGTGCCAGCAGCCAAGTCCGGGACAGGGCTTTCTATGGCTACACCTTC.

The sample holds one count of this clone. This rearrangement joins TRBV6-5 to TRBJ2-7; D might be TRBD1 (5 bases). V dropped 0 bases and J dropped 2 bases, with 14 bases sitting between them. CDR3 length: 16 amino acids. Germline V gene data show CDR1 as MNHEY and CDR2 as SVGAGI. The CDR3 sequence is CASSYSRQWGPYEQYF. The DNA for the CDR3 is TGTGCCAGCAGTTACTCGCGACAGTGGGGCCCCTACGAGCAGTACTTC.

J is TRBJ2-6 and V is TRBV6-5; 8 positions match TRBD1. Germline V CDR1 and CDR2: MNHEY, SVGAGI. The CDR3 length is 15 residues. V shed 6 bases, J shed 2 bases, and the junction held 3 bases outside the gene matches. CDR3 sequence: CASSSDRAGANVLTF. The CDR3 DNA follows: TGTGCCAGCAGCTCGGACAGGGCTGGGGCCAACGTCCTGACTTTC.